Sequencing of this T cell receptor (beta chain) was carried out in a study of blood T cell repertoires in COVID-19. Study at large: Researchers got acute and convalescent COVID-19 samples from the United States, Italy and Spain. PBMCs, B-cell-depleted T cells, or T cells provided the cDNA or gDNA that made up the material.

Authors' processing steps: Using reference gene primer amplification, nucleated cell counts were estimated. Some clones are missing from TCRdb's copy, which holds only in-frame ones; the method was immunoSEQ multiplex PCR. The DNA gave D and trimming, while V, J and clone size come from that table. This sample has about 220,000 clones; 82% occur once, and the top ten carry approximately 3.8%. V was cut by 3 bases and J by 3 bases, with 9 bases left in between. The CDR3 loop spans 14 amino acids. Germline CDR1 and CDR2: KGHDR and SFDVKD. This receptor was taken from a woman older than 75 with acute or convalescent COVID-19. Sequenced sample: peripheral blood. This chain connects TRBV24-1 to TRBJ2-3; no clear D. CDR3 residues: CATSDEQFTDTQYF. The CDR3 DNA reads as TGTGCCACCAGTGATGAACAGTTTACAGATACGCAGTATTTT.